A selection of T cell receptor beta chains follows, all from one sample in a study of blood T cell repertoires in COVID-19. This table comes from immunoSEQ multiplex PCR, and its TCRdb copy is limited to in-frame clones, with some not included. The sample lists some 240,000 clones, around 80% seen once, with around 7.3% in the top ten. Sequencing was carried out using peripheral blood. These receptors came from a woman aged 70-85 years with acute or convalescent COVID-19. CDR3s include the opening cysteine and the closing phenylalanine or tryptophan. A D gene is named only where the DNA matches it firmly. Clone size is shown for a subset of rows, as once, few, many or a class of expanded clone.

V gene,clone size,J gene,D gene,CDR3 protein,CDR3 DNA
TRBV5-5,once,TRBJ2-2,.,CASSSGTTGRTGELFF,TGTGCCAGCAGCTCAGGAACGACAGGGAGGACCGGGGAGCTGTTTTTT
TRBV6-6,.,TRBJ1-2,.,CASSLQGTGGYTF,TGTGCCAGCAGCCTACAGGGAACCGGGGGCTACACCTTC
TRBV19,.,TRBJ2-7,TRBD1,CASSTPGGTYEQYF,TGTGCCAGTAGTACCCCAGGGGGAACCTACGAGCAGTACTTC
TRBV11-3,.,TRBJ1-1,TRBD1,CASSIGTANEAFF,TGTGCCAGCAGCATCGGGACAGCTAATGAAGCTTTCTTT
TRBV6-5,.,TRBJ1-2,.,CASTPGGTNYGYTF,TGTGCCAGCACCCCTGGGGGGACTAACTATGGCTACACCTTC
TRBV9,.,TRBJ2-6,TRBD1,CASSPRQGIAGANVLTF,TGTGCCAGCAGCCCAAGACAGGGGATCGCTGGGGCCAACGTCCTGACTTTC
TRBV4-3,.,TRBJ2-3,TRBD2,CASSQRLAGADTQYF,TGCGCCAGCAGCCAACGACTAGCGGGGGCGGATACGCAGTATTTT
TRBV5-4,.,TRBJ1-2,TRBD1,CASTTGTGNYGYTF,TGTGCCAGCACCACAGGGACAGGGAACTATGGCTACACCTTC
TRBV10-2,.,TRBJ2-1,TRBD2,CASEAGGYNEQFF,TGCGCCAGCGAGGCGGGGGGGTACAATGAGCAGTTCTTC
TRBV29-1,.,TRBJ1-2,.,CSVEDQWTANYGYTF,TGCAGCGTTGAAGATCAGTGGACAGCTAACTATGGCTACACCTTC
TRBV5-8,.,TRBJ2-2,.,CASRGRGRITGELFF,TGTGCCAGCAGGGGGCGGGGGCGCATCACCGGGGAGCTGTTTTTT
TRBV7-9,.,TRBJ1-2,TRBD1,CATDRRPNYGYTF,TGTGCCACGGACAGGCGTCCTAACTATGGCTACACCTTC
TRBV12-3/TRBV12-4,.,TRBJ2-5,.,CASSFPGRETQYF,TGTGCCAGCAGTTTCCCGGGAAGAGAGACCCAGTACTTC
TRBV15,.,TRBJ2-5,TRBD2,CATSREAGGGPRTQYF,TGTGCCACCAGCAGAGAGGCTGGCGGGGGGCCAAGGACCCAGTACTTC
TRBV6-5,.,TRBJ2-7,.,CASSYSPGALEQYF,TGTGCCAGCAGTTACTCGCCAGGGGCCCTCGAGCAGTACTTC
TRBV5-1,.,TRBJ1-2,TRBD1,CASSFSGTGYGYTF,TGCGCCAGCAGTTTCTCCGGGACAGGGTATGGCTACACCTTC
TRBV6-5,.,TRBJ1-1,.,CATWGLRGSTEAFF,TGTGCCACCTGGGGCTTAAGGGGGAGCACTGAAGCTTTCTTT